This T cell receptor beta chain originates from a study of OX40 agonist ivuxolimab in advanced cancers. The V end was cut by 2 bases, the J end by 8 bases, with 15 bases between. CDR3 length equals 14 residues. The germline V gene has CDR1 MNHEY and CDR2 SVGAGI. Assay: immunoSEQ multiplex PCR; the TCRdb copy retains only in-frame clones and omits some. The data hold 65,000 to 85,000 clones, with over 70% observed a single time. The rearrangement joins TRBV6-5 to TRBJ1-1; D unresolved. The receptor's source is an adult with an advanced solid tumor such as melanoma, head and neck, liver or kidney cancer. Sequences were derived from CD4+ or CD8+ T cells sorted from blood, sampled in a trial of the OX40 agonist ivuxolimab. The CDR3 is CASSYQSDGEEAFF. CDR3 nucleotide sequence: TGTGCCAGCAGTTACCAGTCTGATGGGGAGGAAGCTTTCTTT.